A selection of T cell receptor beta chains follows, all from one sample in a study of T-cell reconstitution after alpha-beta-depleted transplantation in children. A single record per CDR3 protein comes from TCRdb applying MiXCR to the PCR reads. The repertoire holds about 610,000 distinct CDR3 sequences, with roughly a tenth as singletons. The source material was PBMCs from the stem cell graft donor, sampled from the stem cell graft. Every receptor here comes from a human donor who donated a stem cell graft to a child with acute myeloid leukemia. Both conserved end residues are part of each CDR3. A D gene is named only where the DNA matches it firmly. The size field is filled for only some rows; it gives once, few, many or a size class.

v_gene	d_gene	j_gene	abundance	CDR3aa	CDR3nt
TRBV6-2/TRBV6-3	NA	TRBJ2-1	NA	CASREVGGDEQFF	TGTGCCAGCAGAGAGGTGGGAGGCGATGAGCAGTTCTTC
TRBV29-1	NA	TRBJ1-2	NA	CSVQGNTNYGYTF	TGCAGCGTACAGGGAAATACTAACTATGGCTACACCTTC
TRBV20-1	TRBD1	TRBJ2-3	many	CSARTRGQVSTDTQYF	TGCAGTGCTAGAACGCGGGGACAGGTCAGCACAGATACGCAGTATTTT
TRBV20-1	NA	TRBJ2-1	many	CSAEESSYNEQFF	TGCAGTGCTGAGGAAAGCTCCTACAATGAGCAGTTCTTC
TRBV6-1	NA	TRBJ2-7	NA	CASSEMGYEQYF	TGTGCCAGCAGTGAAATGGGCTACGAGCAGTACTTC
TRBV12-3/TRBV12-4	NA	TRBJ2-5	NA	CASRADPSQETQYF	TGTGCCAGCAGGGCAGACCCAAGCCAAGAGACCCAGTACTTC
TRBV10-2	TRBD1	TRBJ2-3	many	CASSESRGGPDTQYF	TGCGCCAGCAGTGAGTCGAGAGGGGGCCCAGATACGCAGTATTTT
TRBV14	TRBD1	TRBJ1-1	few	CASSPDRAIHVAFF	TGTGCCAGCAGCCCAGACAGGGCCATACACGTTGCTTTCTTT
TRBV2	TRBD1	TRBJ1-1	NA	CASSERDRGVNTEAFF	TGTGCCAGCAGTGAAAGGGACAGGGGGGTGAACACTGAAGCTTTCTTT
TRBV7-2	TRBD1	TRBJ1-2	NA	CASSRDSGGYTF	TGTGCCAGCAGTCGGGACAGCGGGGGCTACACCTTC
TRBV6-2/TRBV6-3	NA	TRBJ2-2	few	CASSYQTNTGELFF	TGTGCCAGCAGCTATCAGACGAACACCGGGGAGCTGTTTTTT
TRBV6-2/TRBV6-3	NA	TRBJ1-5	few	CASKLGNLGNQPQHF	TGTGCCAGCAAATTGGGGAATCTAGGCAATCAGCCCCAGCATTTT
TRBV20-1	NA	TRBJ1-2	NA	CSASIGGGRDGYTF	TGCAGTGCCAGCATTGGCGGGGGCAGGGATGGCTACACCTTC
TRBV25-1	TRBD1	TRBJ1-2	NA	CASSEGTGGNYGYTF	TGTGCCAGCAGTGAGGGGACAGGAGGGAACTATGGCTACACCTTC
TRBV20-1	NA	TRBJ2-7	NA	CSARDITSGYEQYF	TGCAGTGCTAGAGATATAACCTCGGGCTACGAGCAGTACTTC
TRBV28	TRBD1	TRBJ1-5	many	CASSLLGTWDRGMAQHF	TGTGCCAGCAGTTTATTAGGCACTTGGGACAGGGGTATGGCCCAGCATTTT
TRBV29-1	TRBD1	TRBJ2-3	many	CSARTGGTDTQYF	TGCAGCGCCCGGACAGGGGGCACAGATACGCAGTATTTT
TRBV4-1	TRBD1	TRBJ2-5	few	CASSQDYGAGPGQGAWETQYF	TGCGCCAGCAGCCAAGATTACGGCGCTGGACCCGGACAGGGGGCATGGGAGACCCAGTACTTC
TRBV20-1	NA	TRBJ2-3	NA	CSAGIAVSTDTQYF	TGCAGTGCTGGAATAGCGGTTAGCACAGATACGCAGTATTTT
TRBV9	NA	TRBJ2-1	few	CASSVATKTRGSYNEQFF	TGTGCCAGCAGCGTAGCTACTAAAACTAGGGGGTCCTACAATGAGCAGTTCTTC
TRBV20-1	TRBD2	TRBJ2-5	NA	CSAQREGETQYF	TGCAGTGCGCAGCGGGAGGGAGAGACCCAGTACTTC
TRBV24-1	NA	TRBJ1-5	few	CATSSSGWGSQPQHF	TGTGCCACCAGTTCATCAGGGTGGGGTTCTCAGCCCCAGCATTTT
TRBV10-3	NA	TRBJ1-1	many	CAIRPTGDTEAFF	TGTGCCATTAGGCCGACGGGGGACACTGAAGCTTTCTTT
TRBV28	NA	TRBJ1-1	few	CASRETGPATEAFF	TGTGCCAGCAGGGAAACAGGTCCGGCCACTGAAGCTTTCTTT
TRBV7-2	TRBD2	TRBJ2-7	NA	CASSLAASGARGQYF	TGTGCCAGCAGCTTAGCGGCTAGCGGTGCGAGGGGGCAGTACTTC
TRBV3-1	NA	TRBJ2-1	few	CASSQETRSLYNEQFF	TGTGCCAGCAGCCAAGAGACTAGATCTCTATACAATGAGCAGTTCTTC
TRBV4-2	NA	TRBJ2-5	NA	CASSHPQETQYF	TGTGCCAGCAGCCATCCCCAAGAGACCCAGTACTTC
TRBV7-3	NA	TRBJ1-1	many	CASSLMSNTEAFF	TGTGCCAGCAGCTTAATGTCCAACACTGAAGCTTTCTTT
TRBV29-1	TRBD2	TRBJ2-7	NA	CSVERGGNVQYF	TGCAGCGTTGAACGGGGGGGAAACGTGCAGTACTTC
TRBV6-5	NA	TRBJ2-1	few	CASSFQSLAPQGNEQFF	TGTGCCAGCAGTTTCCAATCACTAGCGCCTCAGGGGAATGAGCAGTTCTTC
TRBV5-1	NA	TRBJ2-1	many	CASSLVGVNEQFF	TGCGCCAGCAGCTTGGTAGGGGTCAATGAGCAGTTCTTC
TRBV7-9	NA	TRBJ2-3	few	CATGREQYF	TGTGCCACCGGGAGAGAGCAGTATTTT
TRBV20-1	NA	TRBJ1-1	many	CRGRLGRTEAFF	TGCAGGGGAAGATTGGGGAGGACTGAAGCTTTCTTT
TRBV6-1	TRBD1	TRBJ1-6	many	CASRGTGDNSPLHF	TGTGCCAGCAGGGGGACAGGAGATAATTCACCCCTCCACTTT
TRBV29-1	NA	TRBJ1-1	many	CSVTGLNTEAFF	TGCAGCGTTACTGGGCTGAACACTGAAGCTTTCTTT
TRBV20-1	TRBD2	TRBJ2-4	many	CSARDTGRGIQYF	TGCAGTGCTAGAGATACCGGGAGGGGCATTCAGTACTTC
TRBV3-1	TRBD2	TRBJ2-1	NA	CASSPAGGSSYNEQFF	TGTGCCAGCTCTCCGGCGGGAGGGAGCTCCTACAATGAGCAGTTCTTC
TRBV5-1	NA	TRBJ1-1	NA	CASSSLLSPSNTEAFF	TGCGCCAGCAGCTCGTTGTTAAGCCCCTCTAACACTGAAGCTTTCTTT
TRBV20-1	NA	TRBJ2-1	few	CSANRDRYNEQFF	TGCAGTGCTAACCGGGACCGCTACAATGAGCAGTTCTTC
TRBV7-3	NA	TRBJ2-2	many	CASSTRESNTGELFF	TGTGCCAGCAGCACCAGGGAATCGAACACCGGGGAGCTGTTTTTT
TRBV2	NA	TRBJ2-4	few	CASRMGTFGAKNIQYF	TGTGCCAGCAGGATGGGGACCTTCGGAGCCAAAAACATTCAGTACTTC
TRBV12-3/TRBV12-4	TRBD2	TRBJ2-1	NA	CASSLSGISGRAGFQDEQFF	TGTGCCAGCAGTTTATCCGGAATTAGCGGGAGGGCCGGGTTTCAGGATGAGCAGTTCTTC
TRBV20-1	NA	TRBJ2-7	NA	CSARDEGMTYEQYF	TGCAGTGCTAGAGATGAGGGAATGACCTACGAGCAGTACTTC
TRBV7-2	NA	TRBJ2-5	many	CASSLANSLQETQYF	TGTGCCAGCAGCTTAGCGAATAGCTTACAAGAGACCCAGTACTTC
TRBV18	NA	TRBJ2-3	few	CASSALVGRPDTQYF	TGTGCCAGCTCAGCTCTAGTTGGACGGCCAGATACGCAGTATTTT
TRBV11-2	NA	TRBJ2-1	many	CASSPLSGTRGMEQFF	TGTGCCAGCAGCCCACTATCCGGGACACGCGGTATGGAGCAGTTCTTC
TRBV10-3	NA	TRBJ1-5	few	CANRGGSGPQHF	TGTGCCAACCGGGGCGGCTCAGGACCCCAGCATTTT
TRBV18	NA	TRBJ2-5	NA	CASSPWRQTQETQYF	TGTGCCAGCTCACCTTGGCGACAGACCCAAGAGACCCAGTACTTC
TRBV5-1	NA	TRBJ1-2	few	CASSLEGHGYTF	TGCGCCAGCAGCTTGGAGGGTCATGGCTACACCTTC